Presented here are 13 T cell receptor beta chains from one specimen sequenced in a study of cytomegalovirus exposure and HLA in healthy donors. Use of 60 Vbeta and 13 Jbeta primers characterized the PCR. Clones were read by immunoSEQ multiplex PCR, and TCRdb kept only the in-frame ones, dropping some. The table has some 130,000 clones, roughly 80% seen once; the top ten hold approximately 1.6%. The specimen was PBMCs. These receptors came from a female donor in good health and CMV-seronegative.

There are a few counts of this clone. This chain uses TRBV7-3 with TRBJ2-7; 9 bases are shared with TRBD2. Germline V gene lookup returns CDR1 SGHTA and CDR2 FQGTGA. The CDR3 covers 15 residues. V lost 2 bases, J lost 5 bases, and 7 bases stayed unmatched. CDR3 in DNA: TGTGCCAGCAGCTTACAAGCGGGAGGACCCCACGAGCAGTACTTC. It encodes CASSLQAGGPHEQYF.

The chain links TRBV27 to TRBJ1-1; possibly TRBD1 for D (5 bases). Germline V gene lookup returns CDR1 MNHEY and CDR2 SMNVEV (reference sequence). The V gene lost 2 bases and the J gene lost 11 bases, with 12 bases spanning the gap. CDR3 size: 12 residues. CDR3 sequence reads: CASSLGRDPAFF. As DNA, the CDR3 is TGTGCCAGCAGTTTAGGGAGGGACCCTGCTTTCTTT.

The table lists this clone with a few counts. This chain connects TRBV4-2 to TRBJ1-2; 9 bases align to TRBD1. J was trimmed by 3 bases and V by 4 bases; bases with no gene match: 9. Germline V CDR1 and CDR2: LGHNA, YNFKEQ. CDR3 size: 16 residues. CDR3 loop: CASSPEGQGGDYGYTF. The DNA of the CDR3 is TGTGCCAGCAGCCCTGAGGGACAGGGAGGGGACTATGGCTACACCTTC.

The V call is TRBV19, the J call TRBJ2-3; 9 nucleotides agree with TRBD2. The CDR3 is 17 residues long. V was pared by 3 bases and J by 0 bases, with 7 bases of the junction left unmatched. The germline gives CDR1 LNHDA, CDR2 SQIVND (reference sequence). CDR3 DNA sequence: TGTGCCAGTAGTATCGGCACTAGCGGGTCTAGCACAGATACGCAGTATTTT. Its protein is CASSIGTSGSSTDTQYF. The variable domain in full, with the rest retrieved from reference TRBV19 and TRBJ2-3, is DGGITQSPKYLFRKEGQNVTLSCEQNLNHDAMYWYRQDPGQGLRLIYYSQIVNDFQKGDIAEGYSVSREKKESFPLTVTSAQKNPTAFYLCASSIGTSGSSTDTQYFGPGTRLTVL.

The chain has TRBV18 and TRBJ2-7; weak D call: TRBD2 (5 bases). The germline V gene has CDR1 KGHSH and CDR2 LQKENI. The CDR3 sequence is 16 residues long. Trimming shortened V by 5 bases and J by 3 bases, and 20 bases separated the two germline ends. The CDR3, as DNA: TGTGCCAGCTCATGGACCGGACTTGGAAAAGGCTACGAGCAGTACTTC. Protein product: CASSWTGLGKGYEQYF.

This CDR3 reads CASSQQTTDTQYF. The CDR3 nucleotides read TGTGCCAGCAGTCAACAGACCACAGATACGCAGTATTTT. The rearrangement uses TRBV28 and TRBJ2-3; D call uncertain. The CDR3 totals 13 residues. V was clipped by 5 bases and J by 2 bases, with 8 bases between them. Per germline, CDR1 MDHEN and CDR2 SYDVKM.

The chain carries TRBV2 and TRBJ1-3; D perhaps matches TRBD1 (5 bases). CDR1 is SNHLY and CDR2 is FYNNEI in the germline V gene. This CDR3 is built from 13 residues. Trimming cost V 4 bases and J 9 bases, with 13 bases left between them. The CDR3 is CASSVTPGGTIYF. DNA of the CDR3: TGTGCCAGCAGTGTCACCCCCGGGGGCACCATATATTTT.

The CDR3 sequence is CASSPGQYGYTF. As DNA, the CDR3 is TGTGCCAGCTCACCAGGACAGTATGGCTACACCTTC. The V gene is TRBV18, the J gene TRBJ1-2; D perhaps matches TRBD1 (6 bases). V was clipped by 2 bases and J by 5 bases, with 6 bases between them. This CDR3 spans 12 amino acids. The germline CDR1 and CDR2 sequences are KGHSH and LQKENI.

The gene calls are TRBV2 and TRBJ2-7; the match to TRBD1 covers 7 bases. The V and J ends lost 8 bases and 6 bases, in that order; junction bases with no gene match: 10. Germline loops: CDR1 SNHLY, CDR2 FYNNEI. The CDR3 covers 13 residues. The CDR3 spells CASYAGGVPEQYF. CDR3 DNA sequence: TGTGCCAGCTACGCAGGGGGAGTTCCCGAGCAGTACTTC.

The DNA of the CDR3 is TGTGCCAGTCTGACGACTAGGTCAGAGACCCAGTACTTC. It is translated as CASLTTRSETQYF. The V gene is TRBV2, the J gene TRBJ2-5, with D possibly matching TRBD2 (6 bases). Trimming stripped 9 bases from V and 4 bases from J, with 15 bases between. The germline V gene has CDR1 SNHLY and CDR2 FYNNEI. CDR3 size: 13 residues. Full variable domain (rest looked up from reference TRBV2 and TRBJ2-5): EPEVTQTPSHQVTQMGQEVILRCVPISNHLYFYWYRQILGQKVEFLVSFYNNEISEKSEIFDDQFSVERPDGSNFTLKIRSTKLEDSAMYFCASLTTRSETQYFGPGTRLLVL.

This CDR3 reads CASSLRGTDTQYF. The CDR3, as DNA: TGTGCCAGCAGCCTGAGGGGGACAGATACGCAGTATTTT. The rearrangement links TRBV11-2 to TRBJ2-3, with D tentatively TRBD1 (6 bases). Germline CDR1 reads SGHAT; CDR2 reads FQNNGV. V dropped 5 bases and J dropped 3 bases, with 9 bases sitting between them. The CDR3 totals 13 residues.

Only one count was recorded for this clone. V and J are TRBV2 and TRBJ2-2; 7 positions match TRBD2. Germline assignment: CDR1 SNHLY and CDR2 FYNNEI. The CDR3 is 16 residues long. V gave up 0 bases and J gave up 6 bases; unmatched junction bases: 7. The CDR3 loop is CASSEALGGGAGELFF. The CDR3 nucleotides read TGTGCCAGCAGTGAAGCGCTTGGGGGAGGGGCCGGGGAGCTGTTTTTT.

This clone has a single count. CDR3 in DNA: TGTGCCAGCAGTTTAGGGCAGGCCACGCCAGCTTTCTTT. Protein product: CASSLGQATPAFF. The chain couples TRBV27 to TRBJ1-1; D call uncertain. CDR3 size: 13 residues. Germline V gene sequence: CDR1 MNHEY, CDR2 SMNVEV (reference sequence). V was pared by 2 bases and J by 10 bases, with 14 bases between.